The T cell receptor beta chain described here comes from a study of early T cells in non-severe SARS-CoV-2 infection. Across the study: Sequencing targeted bulk RNA from unsorted whole blood, leaving chains unpaired.

As part of library construction, unique molecular identifiers were attached to individual cDNA molecules. TCRdb redid the calling of the 5' RACE reads with MiXCR, one entry per CDR3 protein. The sample includes about 20,000 distinct CDR3 sequences, approximately 5.8% seen only once; the top ten take approximately 14%. Study-level points and caveats: Matching results from VDJdb favored anti-spike CD8 responses, leaving private and CD4 specificities undetected.

This clonotype was recorded at least ten times. Its antigen is unknown. The CDR3 spans 13 residues. The germline V gene has CDR1 SGHRS and CDR2 YFSETQ. The V and J ends lost 0 bases and 7 bases respectively, with 10 bases between them. The sequencing used whole blood, collected at baseline. This sequence joins TRBV5-1 and TRBJ1-2; D remains ambiguous. The TCR sequence derives from an adult who was a healthcare worker with PCR-confirmed SARS-CoV-2 infection or an uninfected control (not recorded which). CDR3 sequence (DNA): TGCGCCAGCAGCTTGGCAAGGGAAGGTGGCTACACCTTC. The encoded protein is CASSLAREGGYTF.